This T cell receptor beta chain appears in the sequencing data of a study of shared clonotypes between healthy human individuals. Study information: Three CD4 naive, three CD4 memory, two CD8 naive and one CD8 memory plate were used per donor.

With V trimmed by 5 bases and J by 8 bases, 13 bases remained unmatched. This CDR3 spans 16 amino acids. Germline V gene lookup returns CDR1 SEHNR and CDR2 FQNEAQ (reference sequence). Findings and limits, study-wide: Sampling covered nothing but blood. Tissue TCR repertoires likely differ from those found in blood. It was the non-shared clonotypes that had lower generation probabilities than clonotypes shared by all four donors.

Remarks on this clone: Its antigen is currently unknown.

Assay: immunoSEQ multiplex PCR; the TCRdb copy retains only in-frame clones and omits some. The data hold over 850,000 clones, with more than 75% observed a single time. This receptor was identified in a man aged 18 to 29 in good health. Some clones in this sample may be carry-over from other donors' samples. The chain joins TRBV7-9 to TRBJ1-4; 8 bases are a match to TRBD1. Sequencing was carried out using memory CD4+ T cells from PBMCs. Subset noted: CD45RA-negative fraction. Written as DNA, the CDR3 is TGTGCCAGCAGCGAGGTAGAGACAGGGGTGAACGAAAAACTGTTTTTT. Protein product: CASSEVETGVNEKLFF.